This TCR beta chain was observed in a study of blood T cell repertoires in COVID-19. In the authors' methods: Reference gene primer amplification yielded estimated nucleated cell counts. Using immunoSEQ multiplex PCR, the repertoire was profiled, and TCRdb retains in-frame clones only, with some absent. V and J calls and clone size are given by that table; D and trimming were obtained from the DNA. The data hold about 230,000 clones, with roughly four fifths observed a single time. This CDR3 comprises 14 residues. The ends lost 3 bases at V and 4 bases at J; junction bases unmatched: 2. CDR1 is SGHRS, CDR2 YFSETQ, per germline.

V is TRBV5-1 and J is TRBJ2-2, with 8 bases lining up with TRBD1. This TCR was recovered from a woman between 50 and 59 years old with acute or convalescent COVID-19. The sequenced sample was peripheral blood. The CDR3 reads CASSSTGVTGELFF. The CDR3 nucleotides read TGCGCCAGCAGCTCGACAGGGGTCACCGGGGAGCTGTTTTTT.